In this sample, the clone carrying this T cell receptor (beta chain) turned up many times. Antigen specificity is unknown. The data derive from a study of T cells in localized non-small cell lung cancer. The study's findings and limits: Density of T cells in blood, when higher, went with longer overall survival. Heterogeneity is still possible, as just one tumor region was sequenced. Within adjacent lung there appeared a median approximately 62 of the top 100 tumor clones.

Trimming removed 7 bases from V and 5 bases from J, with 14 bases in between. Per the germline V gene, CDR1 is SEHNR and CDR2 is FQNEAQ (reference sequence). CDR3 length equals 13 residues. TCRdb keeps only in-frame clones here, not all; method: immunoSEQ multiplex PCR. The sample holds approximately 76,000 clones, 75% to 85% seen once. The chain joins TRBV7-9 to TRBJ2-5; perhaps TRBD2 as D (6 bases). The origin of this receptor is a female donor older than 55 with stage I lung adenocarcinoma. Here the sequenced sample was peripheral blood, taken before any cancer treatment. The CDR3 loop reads CASIVGGEETQYF. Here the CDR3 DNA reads TGTGCCAGCATCGTCGGAGGGGAGGAGACCCAGTACTTC.